This T cell receptor beta chain was observed in a study of human T cells and chemical hapten exposure. Overall study: Enrolled patients were predominantly female and had alopecia areata, totalis or universalis. Minor pooled library volume differences mainly drove per-sample TCR yield variation.

Indicated time point: pre-sensitization, week 0. The treatment is: therapeutic diphenylcyclopropenone sensitization with weekly scalp DPC. Unfractionated whole blood was the source from which total RNA was extracted. Ten or more counts support this clonotype. Its target is not known. This CDR3 comprises 15 residues. The V gene's germline CDR1 is SGDLS and CDR2 YYNGEE. V shed 3 bases and J shed 4 bases, with 16 bases lying between them. One entry per CDR3 protein, called by TCRdb with MiXCR from the RACE reads. The table shows tens of thousands of distinct CDR3 sequences, with 9% to 15% occurring only once. General study points: Given that the donors had alopecia, their immune response may differ from that seen in healthy people.

This TCR came from a woman aged 40 to 50 with alopecia areata. Some clones in this sample may be carry-over from other donors' samples. The chain couples TRBV9 to TRBJ1-2, with a weak D call TRBD1 (6 bases). Sequenced here: whole blood, sampled in connection with sensitization to the hapten diphenylcyclopropenone (DPC). The CDR3 reads CASSATTGNPYGYTF. In DNA form, the CDR3 reads TGTGCCAGCAGCGCGACGACAGGAAATCCCTATGGCTACACCTTC.